The entry below gives a single TCR beta chain sequence along with its context. Its specificity is unknown. This sample was taken from a study of T cells in localized non-small cell lung cancer. Study observations and caveats: Uninvolved adjacent lung had higher T cell clonality than tumor and all other tissues. Out of the top 100 tumor clones, a median about 58 were seen in adjacent lung. Since sequencing was restricted to only one region of the tumor, intratumor heterogeneity remains a possibility. Elevated blood T cell density was associated with longer overall survival.

Repertoires were generated with immunoSEQ multiplex PCR, while TCRdb's copy carries only in-frame clones and drops some. The data show around 35,000 clones, with 93% seen just once and roughly 7.9% held by the top ten. V lost 4 bases, J lost 5 bases, and 3 bases stayed unmatched. Germline V gene lookup returns CDR1 MNHEY and CDR2 SMNVEV (reference sequence). The CDR3 runs to 14 residues. The TCR originated in a female donor over 55 with stage I lung adenocarcinoma. This chain uses TRBV27 with TRBJ2-2; the match to TRBD2 covers 8 bases. The material was peripheral blood, obtained before any cancer treatment. The CDR3 region has the DNA TGTGCCAGCAGTTATCCGGGGGGGACCGGGGAGCTGTTTTTT. It codes for CASSYPGGTGELFF.